A single sample is the source of the 30 T cell receptor beta chains below, sequenced in a study of blood T cell repertoires in COVID-19. Assay: immunoSEQ multiplex PCR; the TCRdb copy retains only in-frame clones and omits some. Among about 240,000 clones listed, more than 75% were seen once. Material: peripheral blood. These receptors originate from a woman in her thirties who had recovered from COVID-19.

This chain joins TRBV5-6 and TRBJ1-3; the D gene is possibly TRBD1 (5 bases). The V and J ends lost 7 bases and 3 bases respectively, with 23 bases between them. CDR1 is SGHDT, CDR2 YYEEEE, per germline. The CDR3 has 17 residues. In nucleotides, the CDR3 is TGTGCCAGCGCTACCTTAGGGGTCCTGAGTAGTGGAAACACCATATATTTT. It codes for CASATLGVLSSGNTIYF.

The chain recombines TRBV27 with TRBJ2-7, with TRBD2 identical over 9 bases. This CDR3 has 16 residues. The V gene's germline CDR1 is MNHEY and CDR2 SMNVEV (reference sequence). The J segment lost 3 bases and the V segment lost 5 bases, leaving 11 bases of the junction unmatched. The DNA of the CDR3 is TGTGCCAGCAGTCGAACTATAGCGGGGGCACTCTACGAGCAGTACTTC. Its protein product is CASSRTIAGALYEQYF.

The J gene is TRBJ2-5, the V gene TRBV4-2; D perhaps matches TRBD2 (6 bases). Trimming pared 5 bases from V and 0 bases from J, leaving 16 bases between. Germline V lookup: CDR1 LGHNA, CDR2 YNFKEQ. CDR3 length: 16 residues. The CDR3 nucleotides are TGTGCCAGCAGCATCGGCCCGGGGGAGGACCAAGAGACCCAGTACTTC. It specifies CASSIGPGEDQETQYF.

V usage is TRBV5-1 and J usage is TRBJ2-7; 7 bases map to TRBD1. V was pared by 2 bases and J by 6 bases, with 8 bases of the junction left unmatched. The germline CDR1 and CDR2 sequences are SGHRS and YFSETQ. The length of the CDR3 is 14 residues. The CDR3 DNA sequence: TGCGCCAGCAGCTTATACGACAGGGCGGGCGAGCAGTACTTC. Translation gives CASSLYDRAGEQYF.

The chain combines TRBV10-3 with TRBJ2-1; D is undetermined. The germline V and J ends were trimmed by 2 bases and 0 bases, with 8 bases remaining between them. Germline V gene sequence: CDR1 ENHRY, CDR2 SYGVKD. This CDR3 region has 15 residues. The CDR3 coding sequence is TGTGCCATCAGTGAGGGGTGGAGCTCCTACAATGAGCAGTTCTTC. Translated: CAISEGWSSYNEQFF.

The V gene is TRBV5-4, the J gene TRBJ2-3, with TRBD2 identical over 12 bases. Germline CDR1 reads SGHNT; CDR2 reads YYREEE (reference sequence). V lost 5 bases to trimming and J lost 5 bases; unmatched junction nucleotides: 15. The CDR3 is made up of 18 amino acids. CDR3 sequence (DNA): TGTGCCAGCAGGGCCGGACTAGCGGGGACCGGGGGGGGAGATACGCAGTATTTT. It translates to CASRAGLAGTGGGDTQYF.

The chain combines TRBV14 with TRBJ2-5; perhaps TRBD1 as D (6 bases). The V gene's germline CDR1 is SGHDN and CDR2 FVKESK. CDR3 length equals 14 residues. Trimming took 2 bases from V and 4 from J, leaving 11 bases between them. CDR3 DNA sequence: TGTGCCAGCAGCCAAAGAGGGGGTATAGAGACCCAGTACTTC. Its protein product is CASSQRGGIETQYF.

V and J are TRBV2 and TRBJ2-1, with 12 positions matching TRBD2. The CDR3 contains 15 residues. The V gene's germline CDR1 is SNHLY and CDR2 FYNNEI. Germline trimming cut 6 bases from V and 7 bases from J; bases unmatched to any gene: 7. CDR3 sequence (DNA): TGTGCCAGCAGCTCTAGCGGGGGGGCGTGGAATGAGCAGTTCTTC. Protein product: CASSSSGGAWNEQFF.

This sequence joins TRBV11-3 and TRBJ2-5; D is unclear. The CDR3 runs 14 residues. Trimming removed 0 bases from V and 2 bases from J, with 7 bases in between. CDR1 is SGHNT, CDR2 YENEEA, per germline. This CDR3 reads CASSLDSLQETQYF. CDR3 DNA: TGTGCCAGCAGCTTAGATAGCCTACAAGAGACCCAGTACTTC.

The rearrangement uses TRBV6-5 and TRBJ2-7; perhaps TRBD1 as D (6 bases). Trimming took off 7 bases at V and 1 base at J, with 11 bases between the two ends. The CDR3 loop spans 13 amino acids. The germline V gene has CDR1 MNHEY and CDR2 SVGAGI. CDR3 residues: CASTKTGSYEQYF. The CDR3 DNA follows: TGTGCCAGCACCAAAACAGGGTCCTACGAGCAGTACTTC.

The chain employs TRBV5-1 and TRBJ2-7; tentatively, D is TRBD1 (6 bases). The V end was cut by 4 bases, the J end by 5 bases, with 13 bases between. This CDR3 comprises 13 residues. The germline V gene has CDR1 SGHRS and CDR2 YFSETQ. CDR3 in amino acids: CASSPARGNEQYF. The DNA of the CDR3 is TGCGCCAGCAGCCCCGCCAGGGGCAACGAGCAGTACTTC. The whole variable domain, remainder taken from reference TRBV5-1 and TRBJ2-7, is KAGVTQTPRYLIKTRGQQVTLSCSPISGHRSVSWYQQTPGQGLQFLFEYFSETQRNKGNFPGRFSGRQFSNSRSEMNVSTLELGDSALYLCASSPARGNEQYFGPGTRLTVT.

This clone was counted a single time. The rearrangement uses TRBV23-1 and TRBJ2-5; D not certain. TRBV23-1 is an open reading frame, and its role is uncertain. The CDR3 covers 15 residues. The ends were cut back, 0 bases at V and 2 bases at J, with 10 bases in the middle. The CDR3 loop reads CASSQSNSGQETQYF. DNA of the CDR3: TGCGCCAGCAGTCAATCAAATTCAGGACAAGAGACCCAGTACTTC.

The rearrangement joins TRBV9 to TRBJ2-2; TRBD1 matches 11 bases. Losses at the gene ends were 3 bases for V and 7 bases for J; bases not matched to a gene: 8. Per the germline V gene, CDR1 is SGDLS and CDR2 is YYNGEE. This CDR3 is 16 amino acids long. The CDR3 DNA reads TGTGCCAGCAGCGCGCGGACAGGGGGCGCAGGCGGGGAGCTGTTTTTT. Its translation is CASSARTGGAGGELFF.

This chain connects TRBV10-1 to TRBJ2-7; 8 bases agree with TRBD1. Germline values: CDR1 WNHNN, CDR2 SYGVQD (reference sequence). After removal of 6 bases from V and 1 base from J, the junction contained 11 bases not matched to a gene. The CDR3 covers 16 residues. This CDR3 reads CASRSRQGPRSYEQYF. As DNA, the CDR3 is TGCGCCAGCAGGTCGAGACAGGGGCCCAGGTCCTACGAGCAGTACTTC.

The chain uses TRBV5-1 and TRBJ2-7; D possibly corresponds to TRBD2 (5 bases). The CDR3 runs 13 residues. The V end was cut by 3 bases, the J end by 3 bases, with 10 bases between. CDR1 is SGHRS and CDR2 is YFSETQ in the germline V gene. The DNA of the CDR3 is TGCGCCAGCAGCTCGGGGTCGGACTACGAGCAGTACTTC. It is translated as CASSSGSDYEQYF.

The chain has TRBV4-1 and TRBJ2-7, with D possibly being TRBD2 (6 bases). V was trimmed by 4 bases and J by 6 bases, leaving 13 bases between them. This CDR3 contains 13 residues. The germline V gene encodes CDR1 MGHRA and CDR2 YSYEKL. The CDR3: CASSLTLGGEQYF. In DNA, the CDR3 is TGCGCCAGCAGCCTAACCTTGGGGGGCGAGCAGTACTTC.

The rearrangement uses TRBV5-1 and TRBJ2-5; TRBD2 matches at 11 bases. The CDR3 length is 15 residues. CDR1 is SGHRS, CDR2 YFSETQ, per germline. V was pared by 4 bases and J by 2 bases, with 4 bases of the junction left unmatched. This chain's CDR3 is CASSPTSGVQETQYF. The CDR3 DNA reads as TGCGCCAGCAGCCCGACTAGCGGGGTACAAGAGACCCAGTACTTC.

In its sample, this clone was seen a few times. V usage is TRBV27 and J usage is TRBJ1-6; D might be TRBD1 (5 bases). CDR3 length equals 14 residues. Germline CDR1 MNHEY, CDR2 SMNVEV (reference sequence). The germline V and J ends were trimmed by 4 bases and 9 bases, with 13 bases remaining between them. The CDR3 DNA reads as TGTGCCAGCAGTTACAGCCTCGGGGGTTCACCCCTCCACTTT. Residues: CASSYSLGGSPLHF.

This chain uses TRBV7-6 with TRBJ2-5; 11 nucleotides match TRBD2. This CDR3 is built from 17 residues. CDR1 is SGHVS, CDR2 FNYEAQ, per germline. The V segment lost 0 bases and the J segment 2 bases; nucleotides outside the gene matches: 5. The DNA of the CDR3 is TGTGCCAGCAGCTTAGCGGCTAGCGGGGGGAGTCAAGAGACCCAGTACTTC. It codes for CASSLAASGGSQETQYF.

This chain joins TRBV2 and TRBJ2-7, with D unclear. V dropped 2 bases and J dropped 3 bases, with 2 bases sitting between them. Germline CDR1 reads SNHLY; CDR2 reads FYNNEI. The CDR3 loop spans 11 amino acids. The CDR3 loop reads CASSELYEQYF. CDR3 nucleotide sequence: TGTGCCAGCAGTGAACTCTACGAGCAGTACTTC.

V gene TRBV7-2 combines with J gene TRBJ2-3; 11 bases are shared with TRBD2. V was pared by 5 bases and J by 4 bases, with 8 bases of the junction left unmatched. CDR1 SGHTA and CDR2 FQGNSA come from the germline V gene. The CDR3 spans 16 residues. CDR3 residues: CASSPPIAGGSDTQYF. The DNA of the CDR3 is TGTGCCAGCAGCCCACCTATAGCGGGGGGGTCAGATACGCAGTATTTT.

The chain has TRBV7-9 and TRBJ2-5; D is perhaps TRBD2 (6 bases). The V end lost 5 bases, the J end lost 1 base, and 14 bases lay between the germline ends. In germline, CDR1 is SEHNR, CDR2 FQNEAQ (reference sequence). The CDR3 is made up of 15 amino acids. DNA for the CDR3: TGTGCCAGCAGCCCTGGAAGGGACTTCCAAGAGACCCAGTACTTC. Translating it yields CASSPGRDFQETQYF.

This clone was observed once. The V call is TRBV5-1, the J call TRBJ2-3; 9 bases map to TRBD2. Per the germline V gene, CDR1 is SGHRS and CDR2 is YFSETQ. This CDR3 has 15 residues. V lost 3 bases and J lost 3; bases outside the gene matches: 5. The CDR3 reads CASSYLGLATDTQYF. The CDR3 bases are TGCGCCAGCAGCTACCTCGGACTAGCGACAGATACGCAGTATTTT.

The genes are TRBV6-1 and TRBJ1-2; TRBD1 matches 7 bases. Germline assignment: CDR1 MNHNS and CDR2 SASEGT. V was pared by 3 bases and J by 4 bases, with 8 bases of the junction left unmatched. CDR3 length: 15 residues. As DNA, the CDR3 is TGTGCCAGCAGTGACGATGACAGGGTCGGCTATGGCTACACCTTC. It translates to CASSDDDRVGYGYTF.

The chain has TRBV5-4 and TRBJ2-3; 12 bases fit TRBD2. V shed 7 bases, J shed 3 bases, and the junction held 6 bases outside the gene matches. Per the germline V gene, CDR1 is SGHNT and CDR2 is YYREEE (reference sequence). This CDR3 is built from 15 residues. The DNA for the CDR3 is TGTGCCAGCGGAACCCTAGCGGGGGGGACAGATACGCAGTATTTT. Amino acids: CASGTLAGGTDTQYF. Full variable domain (outside the CDR3, taken from reference TRBV5-4 and TRBJ2-3): ETGVTQSPTHLIKTRGQQVTLRCSSQSGHNTVSWYQQALGQGPQFIFQYYREEENGRGNFPPRFSGLQFPNYSSELNVNALELDDSALYLCASGTLAGGTDTQYFGPGTRLTVL.

V usage is TRBV19 and J usage is TRBJ1-5; 8 bases fit TRBD1. The V and J ends lost 5 bases and 3 bases, in that order; junction bases with no gene match: 6. The CDR3 loop spans 15 amino acids. Per germline, CDR1 LNHDA and CDR2 SQIVND (reference sequence). CDR3 nucleotides: TGTGCCAGTAGTTCCGGACAGGGCCCCAATCAGCCCCAGCATTTT. Translating it yields CASSSGQGPNQPQHF.

The rearrangement uses TRBV5-1 and TRBJ2-3; TRBD2 is a possible D gene (5 bases). Germline CDR1 is SGHRS and CDR2 is YFSETQ. CDR3 length equals 14 residues. Trimming shortened V by 4 bases and J by 4 bases, and 13 bases separated the two germline ends. CDR3 residues: CASSPNSAPDTQYF. DNA for the CDR3: TGCGCCAGCAGCCCGAATAGCGCCCCAGATACGCAGTATTTT.

The chain recombines TRBV12-3 or TRBV12-4 with TRBJ1-5; no firm D call. V dropped 5 bases and J dropped 1 base, with 6 bases sitting between them. The CDR3 is made up of 13 amino acids. The CDR3 DNA sequence: TGTGCCAGCAGTCCCCGGAGCAATCAGCCCCAGCATTTT. It translates to CASSPRSNQPQHF.

This clone was detected only once. This chain connects TRBV6-5 to TRBJ1-4; tentatively, D is TRBD1 (5 bases). CDR3 length: 16 residues. The germline V gene encodes CDR1 MNHEY and CDR2 SVGAGI. V lost 3 bases to trimming and J lost 6 bases, with 17 bases between them. As DNA, the CDR3 is TGTGCCAGCAGTTATGCCCCTCCAGGGTGGCATGAAAAACTGTTTTTT. This encodes CASSYAPPGWHEKLFF.

The V and J genes are TRBV5-1 and TRBJ1-3, with D tentatively TRBD1 (6 bases). The germline V gene encodes CDR1 SGHRS and CDR2 YFSETQ. The CDR3 consists of 14 residues. V shed 3 bases and J shed 2 bases, with 9 bases lying between them. The CDR3 here is CASSSTGPGNTIYF. The CDR3 DNA follows: TGCGCCAGCAGCTCGACAGGCCCTGGAAACACCATATATTTT.